This entry features one TCR beta chain sequence. Its target is unknown. An end of the junction does not agree with germline; a read error may underlie this. This sample is drawn from a study of tumor and adjacent non-tumor tissue in lung cancer. Across the whole study: On average, productive TCRbeta reads reached about 4.17 million per sample. Findings and caveats of the study: Tumor repertoires had a smaller top 100 clone share than normal lung.

This CDR3 comprises 14 residues. Germline V gene sequence: CDR1 MNHNS, CDR2 SASEGT. The library came from three nested PCR rounds adapted from ARM-PCR protocols. TCRdb used MiXCR to reprocess the multiplex PCR reads, holding one entry per CDR3 protein. Of about 100,000 distinct CDR3 sequences in the sample, 65% were seen once. The template was RNA from unsorted bulk tissue. Distant lung tissue was collected more than 3 cm away from the tumor edge. Between August and November 2014, newly diagnosed, chemotherapy-naive lung cancer patients underwent thoracic surgery in China. The TCR sequence derives from a man aged 25-45 years with non-small cell lung cancer. The chain employs TRBV6-1 and TRBJ1-4; possible D gene TRBD1, 5 bases. The sequenced material came from distant non-tumor lung tissue. The CDR3 DNA is TGTGCCAGCAATTTCACGCGGGGAGGGGAAAAACAGTTTTTT. It specifies CASNFTRGGEKQFF.